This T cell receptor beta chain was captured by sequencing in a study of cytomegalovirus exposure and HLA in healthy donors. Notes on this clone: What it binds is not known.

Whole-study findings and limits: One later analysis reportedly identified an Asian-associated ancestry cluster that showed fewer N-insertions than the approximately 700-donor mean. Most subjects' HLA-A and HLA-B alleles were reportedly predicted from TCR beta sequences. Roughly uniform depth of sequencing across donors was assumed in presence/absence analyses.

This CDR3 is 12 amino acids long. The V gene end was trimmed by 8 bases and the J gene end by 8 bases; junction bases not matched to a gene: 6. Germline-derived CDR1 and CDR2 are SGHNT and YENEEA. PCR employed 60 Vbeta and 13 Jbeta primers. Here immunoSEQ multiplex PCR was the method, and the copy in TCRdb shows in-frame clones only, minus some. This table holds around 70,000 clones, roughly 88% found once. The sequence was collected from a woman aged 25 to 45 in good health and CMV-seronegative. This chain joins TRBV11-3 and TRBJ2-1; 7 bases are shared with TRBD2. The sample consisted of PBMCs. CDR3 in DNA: TGTGCCAGCCGGGGGGTTGGGGATGAGCAGTTCTTC. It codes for CASRGVGDEQFF.